This T cell receptor (beta chain) is drawn from a study of glioma-infiltrating T cells. The study, taken as a whole, reports: Gliomas, especially low-grade, showed above-expected tissue-blood divergence; non-neoplastic patients showed below. Tissue and blood shared very few CDR3 sequences.

Amplification of TCR alpha and beta CDR3 regions from RNA used iRepertoire nested multiplex PCR. For one-step reverse transcription and amplification, 100-400 ng of tissue mRNA or PBMC total RNA was used. MiXCR, applied by TCRdb to the multiplex PCR reads, yields one record per CDR3 protein. Among fewer than 90,000 distinct CDR3 sequences, roughly 23% were seen once, and the ten largest hold approximately 7%. The V gene lost 5 bases and the J gene lost 4 bases, with 11 bases spanning the gap. This CDR3 has 13 residues. Germline V CDR1 and CDR2: SGHTA, FQGNSA. This clonotype was counted at least ten times. What it binds is not known.

The sequence came from a human donor with low-grade glioma or glioblastoma, undergoing nonglioma brain surgery, or in good health (not recorded which). This chain connects TRBV7-2 to TRBJ1-1; the D is unclear. Sequenced sample: glioma tissue, nonneoplastic brain tissue, or PBMCs (not recorded which). CDR3 protein: CASSRAWSTEAFF. The DNA of the CDR3 is TGTGCCAGCAGCCGGGCCTGGTCCACTGAAGCTTTCTTT. Looking up the rest from reference TRBV7-2 and TRBJ1-1 gives the full variable domain: GAGVSQSPSNKVTEKGKDVELRCDPISGHTALYWYRQSLGQGLEFLIYFQGNSAPDKSGLPSDRFSAERTGGSVSTLTIQRTQQEDSAVYLCASSRAWSTEAFFGQGTRLTVV.